This TCR beta chain was observed in a study of T cell responses to AZD1222 COVID-19 vaccine. About the study: Pooling of second doses given at about 4 or about 12 weeks was done. Overall study findings and caveats: Unmutated variant regions are reportedly the target of nearly half of TCRs that are spike-specific. Donors in the cohort were predominantly white British and more often female, and clonal diversity was possibly underestimated. Spike-spanning, vaccine-associated CD4 TCRs were dominant at 160-218 and 743-854.

Produced via immunoSEQ multiplex PCR; TCRdb's table is partial and in-frame only. The data hold roughly 150,000 clones, with roughly 90% observed a single time. In germline, CDR1 is MDHEN, CDR2 SYDVKM. V lost 5 bases and J lost 8, with 16 bases in between. The CDR3 runs 14 residues. A remark on this clone: Its cognate antigen is unknown.

V and J are TRBV28 and TRBJ2-1, with D possibly TRBD2 on 5 matching bases. The TCR comes from an adult in good health. The input for sequencing was peripheral blood, taken on day 0 of AZD1222 vaccination. In DNA, the CDR3 is TGTGCCAGCAGTCTCCGACTAAGCTTGGATGAGCAGTTCTTC. Encoded protein: CASSLRLSLDEQFF.